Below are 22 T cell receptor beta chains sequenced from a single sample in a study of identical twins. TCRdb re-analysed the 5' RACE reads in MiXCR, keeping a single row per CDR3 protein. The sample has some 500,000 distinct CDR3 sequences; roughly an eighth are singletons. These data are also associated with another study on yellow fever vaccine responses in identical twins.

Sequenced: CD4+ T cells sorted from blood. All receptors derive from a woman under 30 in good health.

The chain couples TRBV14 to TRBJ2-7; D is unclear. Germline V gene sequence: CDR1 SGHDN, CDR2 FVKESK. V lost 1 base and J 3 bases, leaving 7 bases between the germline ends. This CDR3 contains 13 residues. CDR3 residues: CASSQVGYYEQYF. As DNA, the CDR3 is TGTGCCAGCAGCCAAGTGGGATACTACGAGCAGTACTTC.

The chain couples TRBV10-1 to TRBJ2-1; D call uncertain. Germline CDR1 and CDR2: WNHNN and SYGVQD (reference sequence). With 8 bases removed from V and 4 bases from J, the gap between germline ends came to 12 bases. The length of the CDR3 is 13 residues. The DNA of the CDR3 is TGCGCCAGCCGGCAGGATCCATACAATGAGCAGTTCTTC. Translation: CASRQDPYNEQFF.

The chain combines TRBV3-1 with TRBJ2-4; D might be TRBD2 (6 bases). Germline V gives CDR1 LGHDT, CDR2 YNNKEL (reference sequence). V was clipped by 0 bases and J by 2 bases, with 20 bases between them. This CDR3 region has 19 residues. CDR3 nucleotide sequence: TGTGCCAGCAGCCAAGACGGGGGTTTGCGGGGAGGAACCAAAAACATTCAGTACTTC. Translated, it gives CASSQDGGLRGGTKNIQYF.

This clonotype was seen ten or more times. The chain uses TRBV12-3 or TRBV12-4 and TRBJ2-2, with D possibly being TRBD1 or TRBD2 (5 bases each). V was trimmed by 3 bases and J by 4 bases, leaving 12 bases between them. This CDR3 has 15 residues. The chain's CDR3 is CASSFASGGTGELFF. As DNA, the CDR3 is TGTGCCAGCAGTTTTGCGAGTGGGGGCACCGGGGAGCTGTTTTTT.

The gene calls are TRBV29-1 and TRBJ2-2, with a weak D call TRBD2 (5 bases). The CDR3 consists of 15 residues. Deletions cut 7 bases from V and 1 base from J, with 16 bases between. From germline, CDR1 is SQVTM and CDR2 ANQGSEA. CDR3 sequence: CSAALRAQNTGELFF. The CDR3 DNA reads TGCAGCGCGGCCCTGAGGGCTCAGAACACCGGGGAGCTGTTTTTT.

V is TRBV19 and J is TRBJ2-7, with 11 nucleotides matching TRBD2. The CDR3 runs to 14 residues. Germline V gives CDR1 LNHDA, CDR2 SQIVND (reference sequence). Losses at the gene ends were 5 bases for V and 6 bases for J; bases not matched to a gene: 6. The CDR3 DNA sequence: TGTGCCAGTAGTCCACTAGCGGGAGATGGCGAGCAGTACTTC. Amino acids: CASSPLAGDGEQYF.

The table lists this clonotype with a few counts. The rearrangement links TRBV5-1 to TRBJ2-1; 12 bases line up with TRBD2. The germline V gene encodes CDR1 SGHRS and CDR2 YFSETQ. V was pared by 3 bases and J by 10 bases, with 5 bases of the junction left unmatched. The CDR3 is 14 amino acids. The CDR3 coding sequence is TGCGCCAGCAGCTCTAGCGGGAGGGATCGGGAGCAGTTCTTC. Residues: CASSSSGRDREQFF.

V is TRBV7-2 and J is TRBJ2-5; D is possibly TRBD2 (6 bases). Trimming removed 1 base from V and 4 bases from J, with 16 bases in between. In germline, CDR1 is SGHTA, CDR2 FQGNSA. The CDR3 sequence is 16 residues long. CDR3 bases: TGTGCCAGCAGCTTAGTAGGGGAGGACCCTAGAGAGACCCAGTACTTC. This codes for CASSLVGEDPRETQYF. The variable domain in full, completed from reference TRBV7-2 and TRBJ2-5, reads GAGVSQSPSNKVTEKGKDVELRCDPISGHTALYWYRQSLGQGLEFLIYFQGNSAPDKSGLPSDRFSAERTGGSVSTLTIQRTQQEDSAVYLCASSLVGEDPRETQYFGPGTRLLVL.

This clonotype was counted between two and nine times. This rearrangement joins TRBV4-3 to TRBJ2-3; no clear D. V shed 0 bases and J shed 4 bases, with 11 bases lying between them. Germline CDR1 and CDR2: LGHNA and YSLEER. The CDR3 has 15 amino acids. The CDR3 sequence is CASSQDYRVPDTQYF. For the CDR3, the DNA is TGCGCCAGCAGCCAAGATTATAGGGTGCCAGATACGCAGTATTTT.

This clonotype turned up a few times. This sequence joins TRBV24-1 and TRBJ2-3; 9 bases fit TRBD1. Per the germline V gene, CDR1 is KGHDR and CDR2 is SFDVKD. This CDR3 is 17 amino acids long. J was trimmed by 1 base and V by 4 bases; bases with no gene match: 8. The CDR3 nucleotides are TGTGCCACCAGTGACCCTTTGACAGGGGGGGGCACAGATACGCAGTATTTT. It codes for CATSDPLTGGGTDTQYF.

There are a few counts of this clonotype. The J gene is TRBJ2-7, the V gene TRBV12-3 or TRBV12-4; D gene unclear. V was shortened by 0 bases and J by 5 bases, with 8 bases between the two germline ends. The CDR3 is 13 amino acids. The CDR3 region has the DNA TGTGCCAGCAGTTTAGCGGAGATCGACGAGCAGTACTTC. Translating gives CASSLAEIDEQYF.

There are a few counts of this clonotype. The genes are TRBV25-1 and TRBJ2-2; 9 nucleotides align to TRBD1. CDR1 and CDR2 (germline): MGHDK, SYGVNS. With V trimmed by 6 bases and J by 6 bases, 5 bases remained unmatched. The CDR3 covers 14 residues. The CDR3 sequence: CASSRQGGAGELFF. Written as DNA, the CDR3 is TGTGCCAGCAGCCGACAGGGGGGAGCCGGGGAGCTGTTTTTT. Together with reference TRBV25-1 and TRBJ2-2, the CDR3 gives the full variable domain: EADIYQTPRYLVIGTGKKITLECSQTMGHDKMYWYQQDPGMELHLIHYSYGVNSTEKGDLSSESTVSRIRTEHFPLTLESARPSHTSQYLCASSRQGGAGELFFGEGSRLTVL.

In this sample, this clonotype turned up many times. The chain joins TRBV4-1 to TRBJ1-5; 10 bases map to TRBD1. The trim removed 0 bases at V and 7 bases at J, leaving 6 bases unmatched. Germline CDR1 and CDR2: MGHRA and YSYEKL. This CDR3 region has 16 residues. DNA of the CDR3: TGCGCCAGCAGCCAAGATATCGGGACAGGGGTCCAGCCCCAGCATTTT. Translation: CASSQDIGTGVQPQHF.

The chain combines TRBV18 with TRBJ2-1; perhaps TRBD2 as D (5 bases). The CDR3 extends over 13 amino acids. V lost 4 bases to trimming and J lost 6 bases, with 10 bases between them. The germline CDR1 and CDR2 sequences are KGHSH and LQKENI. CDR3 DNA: TGTGCCAGCTCACTGGATGAGGGCAATGAGCAGTTCTTC. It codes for CASSLDEGNEQFF. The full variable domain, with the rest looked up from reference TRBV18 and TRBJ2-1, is NAGVMQNPRHLVRRRGQEARLRCSPMKGHSHVYWYRQLPEEGLKFMVYLQKENIIDESGMPKERFSAEFPKEGPSILRIQQVVRGDSAAYFCASSLDEGNEQFFGPGTRLTVL.

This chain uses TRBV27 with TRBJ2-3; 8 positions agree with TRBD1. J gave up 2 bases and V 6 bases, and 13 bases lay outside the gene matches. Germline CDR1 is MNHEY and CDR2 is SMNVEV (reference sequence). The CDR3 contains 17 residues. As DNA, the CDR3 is TGTGCCAGCAGAGCCGACAGGGGAAGGTTAACCACAGATACGCAGTATTTT. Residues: CASRADRGRLTTDTQYF.

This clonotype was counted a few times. The CDR3 protein is CASSLDGWGGDEQFF. In DNA, the CDR3 is TGCGCCAGCAGCTTGGATGGGTGGGGGGGCGATGAGCAGTTCTTC. The V call is TRBV5-1, the J call TRBJ2-1; D is perhaps TRBD2 (7 bases). Trimming shortened V by 0 bases and J by 8 bases, and 15 bases separated the two germline ends. This CDR3 is 15 amino acids long. Per germline, CDR1 SGHRS and CDR2 YFSETQ.

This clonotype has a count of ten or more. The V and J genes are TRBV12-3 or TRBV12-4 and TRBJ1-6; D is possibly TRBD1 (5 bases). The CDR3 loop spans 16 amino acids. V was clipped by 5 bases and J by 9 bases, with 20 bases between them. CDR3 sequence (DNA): TGTGCCAGCAGTGATTTTCAGGGCGCTTCCCTTTCACCCCTCCACTTT. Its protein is CASSDFQGASLSPLHF.

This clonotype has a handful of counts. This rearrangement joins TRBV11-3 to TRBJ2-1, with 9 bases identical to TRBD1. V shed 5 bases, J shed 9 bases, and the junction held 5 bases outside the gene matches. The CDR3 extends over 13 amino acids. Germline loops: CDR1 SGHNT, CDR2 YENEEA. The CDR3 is CASSIQGASEQFF. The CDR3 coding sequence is TGTGCCAGCAGCATACAGGGGGCTAGTGAGCAGTTCTTC.

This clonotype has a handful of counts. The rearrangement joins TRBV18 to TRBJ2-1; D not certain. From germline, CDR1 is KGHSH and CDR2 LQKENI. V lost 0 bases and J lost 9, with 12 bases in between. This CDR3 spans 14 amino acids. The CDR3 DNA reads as TGTGCCAGCTCACCACCGGAAGGTGGGCGTGAGCAGTTCTTC. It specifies CASSPPEGGREQFF. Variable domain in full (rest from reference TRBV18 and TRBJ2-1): NAGVMQNPRHLVRRRGQEARLRCSPMKGHSHVYWYRQLPEEGLKFMVYLQKENIIDESGMPKERFSAEFPKEGPSILRIQQVVRGDSAAYFCASSPPEGGREQFFGPGTRLTVL.

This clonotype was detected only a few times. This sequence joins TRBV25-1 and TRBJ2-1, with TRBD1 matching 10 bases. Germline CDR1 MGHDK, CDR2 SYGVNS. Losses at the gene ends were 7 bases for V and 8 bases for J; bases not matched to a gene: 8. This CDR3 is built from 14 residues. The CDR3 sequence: CASTGTGVGYEQFF. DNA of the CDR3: TGTGCCAGCACGGGGACAGGGGTCGGCTATGAGCAGTTCTTC.

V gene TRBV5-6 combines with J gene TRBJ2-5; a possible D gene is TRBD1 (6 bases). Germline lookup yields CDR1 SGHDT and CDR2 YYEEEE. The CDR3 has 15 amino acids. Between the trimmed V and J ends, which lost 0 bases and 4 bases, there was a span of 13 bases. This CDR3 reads CASSLGDRGLETQYF. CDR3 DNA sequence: TGTGCCAGCAGCTTGGGCGATAGGGGGTTAGAGACCCAGTACTTC.

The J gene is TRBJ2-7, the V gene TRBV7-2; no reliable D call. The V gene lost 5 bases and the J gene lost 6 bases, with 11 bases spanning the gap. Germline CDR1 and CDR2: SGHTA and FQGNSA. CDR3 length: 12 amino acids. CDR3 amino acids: CASSPTQGEQYF. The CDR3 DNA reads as TGTGCCAGCAGCCCGACCCAAGGCGAGCAGTACTTC.